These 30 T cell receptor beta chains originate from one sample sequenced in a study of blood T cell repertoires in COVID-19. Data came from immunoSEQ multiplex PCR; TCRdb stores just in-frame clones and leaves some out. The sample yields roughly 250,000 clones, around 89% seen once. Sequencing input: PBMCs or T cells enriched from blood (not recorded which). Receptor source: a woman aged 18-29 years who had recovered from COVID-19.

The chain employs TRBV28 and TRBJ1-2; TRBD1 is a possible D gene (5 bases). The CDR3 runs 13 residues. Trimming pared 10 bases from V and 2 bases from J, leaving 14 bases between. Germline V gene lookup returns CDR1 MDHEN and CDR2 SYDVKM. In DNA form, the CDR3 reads TGTGCCACGACAGCGTTCTCAAACTATGGCTACACCTTC. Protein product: CATTAFSNYGYTF.

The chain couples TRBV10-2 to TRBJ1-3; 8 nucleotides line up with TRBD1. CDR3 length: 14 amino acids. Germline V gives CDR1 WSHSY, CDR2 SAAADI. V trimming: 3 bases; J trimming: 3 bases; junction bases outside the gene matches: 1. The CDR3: CASSDRGLGNTIYF. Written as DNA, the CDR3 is TGCGCCAGCAGTGACAGGGGGCTTGGAAACACCATATATTTT.

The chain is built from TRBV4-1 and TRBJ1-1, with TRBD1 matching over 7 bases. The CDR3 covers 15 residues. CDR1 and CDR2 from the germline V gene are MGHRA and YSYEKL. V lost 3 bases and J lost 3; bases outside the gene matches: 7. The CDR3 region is CASSHLDQGDTEAFF. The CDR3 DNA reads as TGCGCCAGCAGCCACCTGGACCAGGGGGACACTGAAGCTTTCTTT.

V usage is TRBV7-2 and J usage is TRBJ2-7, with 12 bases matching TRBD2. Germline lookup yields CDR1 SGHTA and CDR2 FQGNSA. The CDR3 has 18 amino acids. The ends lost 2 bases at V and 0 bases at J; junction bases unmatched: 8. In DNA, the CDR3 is TGTGCCAGCAGCTTACGGGCGCTAGCGGGGGGGGTCTCCTACGAGCAGTACTTC. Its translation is CASSLRALAGGVSYEQYF.

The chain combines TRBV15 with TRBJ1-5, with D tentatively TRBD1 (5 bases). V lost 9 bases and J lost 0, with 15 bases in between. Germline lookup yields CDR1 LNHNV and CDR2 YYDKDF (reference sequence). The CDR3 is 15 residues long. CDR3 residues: CATTKGFDSNQPQHF. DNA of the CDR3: TGTGCCACGACGAAGGGGTTTGATAGCAATCAGCCCCAGCATTTT. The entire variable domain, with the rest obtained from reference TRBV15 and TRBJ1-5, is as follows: DAMVIQNPRYQVTQFGKPVTLSCSQTLNHNVMYWYQQKSSQAPKLLFHYYDKDFNNEADTPDNFQSRRPNTSFCFLDIRSPGLGDTAMYLCATTKGFDSNQPQHFGDGTRLSIL.

CDR3 sequence: CASRAGVSSYNEQFF. The CDR3 DNA follows: TGTGCCAGCAGGGCGGGGGTCAGCTCCTACAATGAGCAGTTCTTC. The V call is TRBV27, the J call TRBJ2-1, with 7 bases identical to TRBD2. CDR1 is MNHEY, CDR2 SMNVEV, per germline (reference sequence). The length of the CDR3 is 15 residues. Germline trimming cut 6 bases from V and 0 bases from J; bases unmatched to any gene: 5.

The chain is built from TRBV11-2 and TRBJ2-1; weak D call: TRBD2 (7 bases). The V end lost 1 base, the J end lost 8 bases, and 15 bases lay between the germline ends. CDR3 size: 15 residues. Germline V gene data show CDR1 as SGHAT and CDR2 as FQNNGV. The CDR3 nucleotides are TGTGCCAGCAGCTTAGTAGCCAGGGGAGGGGATGAGCAGTTCTTC. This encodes CASSLVARGGDEQFF.

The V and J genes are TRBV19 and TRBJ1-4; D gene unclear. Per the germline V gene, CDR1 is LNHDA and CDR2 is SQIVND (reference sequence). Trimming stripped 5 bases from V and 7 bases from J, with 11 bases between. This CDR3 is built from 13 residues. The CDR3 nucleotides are TGTGCCAGTAGTGTCGTTCGGGGTGAAAAACTGTTTTTT. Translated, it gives CASSVVRGEKLFF.

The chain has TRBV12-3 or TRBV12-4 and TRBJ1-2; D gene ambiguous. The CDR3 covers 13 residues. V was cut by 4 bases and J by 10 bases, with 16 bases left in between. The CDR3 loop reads CASSSRPERPYTF. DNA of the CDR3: TGTGCCAGCAGTTCCAGACCGGAGCGGCCCTACACCTTC.

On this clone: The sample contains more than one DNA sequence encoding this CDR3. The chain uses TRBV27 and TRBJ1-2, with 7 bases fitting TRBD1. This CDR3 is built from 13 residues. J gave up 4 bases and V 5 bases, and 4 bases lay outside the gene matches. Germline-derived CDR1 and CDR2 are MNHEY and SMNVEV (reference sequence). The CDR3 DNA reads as TGTGCCAGCAGTCTTACAGGGGTCTATGGCTACACCTTC. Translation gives CASSLTGVYGYTF.

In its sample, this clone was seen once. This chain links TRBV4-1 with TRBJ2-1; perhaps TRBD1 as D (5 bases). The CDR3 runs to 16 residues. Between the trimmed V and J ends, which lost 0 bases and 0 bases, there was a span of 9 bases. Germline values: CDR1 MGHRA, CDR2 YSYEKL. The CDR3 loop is CASSQERGSSYNEQFF. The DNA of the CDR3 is TGCGCCAGCAGCCAAGAAAGGGGTAGCTCCTACAATGAGCAGTTCTTC.

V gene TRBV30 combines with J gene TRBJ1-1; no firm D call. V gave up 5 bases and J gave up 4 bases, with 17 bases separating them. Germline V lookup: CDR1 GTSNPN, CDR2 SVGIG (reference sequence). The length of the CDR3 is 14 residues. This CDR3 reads CAWGEVGAGTEAFF. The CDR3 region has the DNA TGTGCCTGGGGGGAGGTGGGAGCGGGCACTGAAGCTTTCTTT.

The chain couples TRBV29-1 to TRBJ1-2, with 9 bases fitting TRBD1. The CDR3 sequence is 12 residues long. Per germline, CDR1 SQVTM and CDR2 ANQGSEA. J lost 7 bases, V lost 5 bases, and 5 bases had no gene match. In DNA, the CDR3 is TGCAGCGTTTCAACAGGGGGCGGTGGCTACACCTTC. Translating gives CSVSTGGGGYTF.

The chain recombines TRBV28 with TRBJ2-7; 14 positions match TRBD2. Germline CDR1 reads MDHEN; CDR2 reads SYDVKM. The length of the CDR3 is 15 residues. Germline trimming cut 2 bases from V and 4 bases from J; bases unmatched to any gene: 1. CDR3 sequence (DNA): TGTGCCAGCAGTTTAGGGACTAGCGGGGGTTACGAGCAGTACTTC. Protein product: CASSLGTSGGYEQYF.

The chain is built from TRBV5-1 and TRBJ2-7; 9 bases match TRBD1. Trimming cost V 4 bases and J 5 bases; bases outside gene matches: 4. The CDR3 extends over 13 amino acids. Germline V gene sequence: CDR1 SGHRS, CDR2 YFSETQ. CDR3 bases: TGCGCCAGCAGCGGAGGGACAGGGAACGAGCAGTACTTC. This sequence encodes CASSGGTGNEQYF.

As DNA, the CDR3 is TGCGCCAGCAGCCTTTTCTGGGGGGGCAAGACAGATACGCAGTATTTT. Protein product: CASSLFWGGKTDTQYF. This chain connects TRBV4-1 to TRBJ2-3; D is perhaps TRBD2 (7 bases). Trimming took 4 bases from V and 3 from J, leaving 17 bases between them. Germline V CDR1 and CDR2: MGHRA, YSYEKL. The CDR3 spans 16 residues.

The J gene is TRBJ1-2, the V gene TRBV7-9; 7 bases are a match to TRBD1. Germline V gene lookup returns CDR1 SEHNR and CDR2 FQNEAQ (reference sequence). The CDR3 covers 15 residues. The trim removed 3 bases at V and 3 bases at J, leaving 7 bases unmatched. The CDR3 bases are TGTGCCAGCAGCTTCCCCGGGACAGCTCACTATGGCTACACCTTC. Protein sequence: CASSFPGTAHYGYTF.

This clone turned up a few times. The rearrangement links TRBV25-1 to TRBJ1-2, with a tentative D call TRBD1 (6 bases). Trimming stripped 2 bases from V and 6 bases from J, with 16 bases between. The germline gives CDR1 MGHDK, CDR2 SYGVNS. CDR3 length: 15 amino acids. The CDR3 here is CASSETGGSGNGYTF. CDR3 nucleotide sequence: TGTGCCAGCAGTGAAACGGGGGGCTCCGGGAATGGCTACACCTTC.

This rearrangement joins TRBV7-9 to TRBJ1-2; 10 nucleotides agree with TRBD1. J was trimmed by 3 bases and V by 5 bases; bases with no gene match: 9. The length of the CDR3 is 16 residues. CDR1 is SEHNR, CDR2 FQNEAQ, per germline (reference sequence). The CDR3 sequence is CASSASLGTGDYGYTF. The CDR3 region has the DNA TGTGCCAGCAGCGCGTCTTTAGGGACAGGGGACTATGGCTACACCTTC. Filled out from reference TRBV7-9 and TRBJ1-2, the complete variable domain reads DTGVSQNPRHKITKRGQNVTFRCDPISEHNRLYWYRQTLGQGPEFLTYFQNEAQLEKSRLLSDRFSAERPKGSFSTLEIQRTEQGDSAMYLCASSASLGTGDYGYTFGSGTRLTVV.

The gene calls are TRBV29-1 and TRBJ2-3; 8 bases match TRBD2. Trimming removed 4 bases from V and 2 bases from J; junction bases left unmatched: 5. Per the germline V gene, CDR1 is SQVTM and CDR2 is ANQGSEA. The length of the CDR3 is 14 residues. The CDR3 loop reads CSVVGSGDTDTQYF. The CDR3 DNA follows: TGCAGCGTTGTAGGTAGCGGGGACACAGATACGCAGTATTTT.

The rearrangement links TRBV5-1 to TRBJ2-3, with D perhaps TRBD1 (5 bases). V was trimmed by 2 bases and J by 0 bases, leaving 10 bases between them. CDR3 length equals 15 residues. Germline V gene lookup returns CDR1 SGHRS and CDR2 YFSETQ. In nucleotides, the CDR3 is TGCGCCAGCAGCTTTTGGGGCTCTAGCACAGATACGCAGTATTTT. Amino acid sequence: CASSFWGSSTDTQYF. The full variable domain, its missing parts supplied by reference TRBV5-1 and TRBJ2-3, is KAGVTQTPRYLIKTRGQQVTLSCSPISGHRSVSWYQQTPGQGLQFLFEYFSETQRNKGNFPGRFSGRQFSNSRSEMNVSTLELGDSALYLCASSFWGSSTDTQYFGPGTRLTVL.

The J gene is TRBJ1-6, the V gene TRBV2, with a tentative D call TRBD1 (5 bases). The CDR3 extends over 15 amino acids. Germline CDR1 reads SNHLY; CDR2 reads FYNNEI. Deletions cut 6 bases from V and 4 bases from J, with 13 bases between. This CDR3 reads CASSPREGYNSPLHF. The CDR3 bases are TGTGCCAGCAGCCCTAGGGAGGGGTATAATTCACCCCTCCACTTT.

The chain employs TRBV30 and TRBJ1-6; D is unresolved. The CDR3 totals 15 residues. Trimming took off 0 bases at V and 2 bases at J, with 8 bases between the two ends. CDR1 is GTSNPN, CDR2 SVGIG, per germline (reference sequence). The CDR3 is CAWSVPGAYNSPLHF. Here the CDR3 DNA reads TGTGCCTGGAGTGTACCCGGGGCCTATAATTCACCCCTCCACTTT.

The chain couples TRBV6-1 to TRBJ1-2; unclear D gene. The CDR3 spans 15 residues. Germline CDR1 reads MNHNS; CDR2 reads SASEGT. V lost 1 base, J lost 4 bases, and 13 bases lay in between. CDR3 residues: CASSEEGGMSYGYTF. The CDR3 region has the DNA TGTGCCAGCAGTGAAGAAGGAGGTATGTCCTATGGCTACACCTTC.

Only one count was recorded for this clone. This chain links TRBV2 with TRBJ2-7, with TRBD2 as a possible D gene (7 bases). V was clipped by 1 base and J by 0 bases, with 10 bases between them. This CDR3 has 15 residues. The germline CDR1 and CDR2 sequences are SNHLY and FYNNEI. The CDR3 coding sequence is TGTGCCAGCAGTGAAGGGGGGGGGCCCTCCTACGAGCAGTACTTC. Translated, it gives CASSEGGGPSYEQYF.

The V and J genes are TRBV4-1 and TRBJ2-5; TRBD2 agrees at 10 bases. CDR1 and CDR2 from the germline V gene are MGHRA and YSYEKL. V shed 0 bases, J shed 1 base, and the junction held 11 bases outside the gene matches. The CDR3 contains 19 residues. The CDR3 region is CASSQEMASGGRPQETQYF. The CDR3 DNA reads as TGCGCCAGCAGCCAAGAAATGGCTAGCGGGGGTAGGCCCCAAGAGACCCAGTACTTC.

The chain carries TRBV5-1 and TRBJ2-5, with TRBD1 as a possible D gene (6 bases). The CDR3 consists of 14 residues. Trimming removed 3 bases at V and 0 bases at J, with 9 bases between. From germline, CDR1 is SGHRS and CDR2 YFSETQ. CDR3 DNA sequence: TGCGCCAGCAGCTCGAGGGGGTACCAAGAGACCCAGTACTTC. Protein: CASSSRGYQETQYF. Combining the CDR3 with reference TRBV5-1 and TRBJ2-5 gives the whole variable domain KAGVTQTPRYLIKTRGQQVTLSCSPISGHRSVSWYQQTPGQGLQFLFEYFSETQRNKGNFPGRFSGRQFSNSRSEMNVSTLELGDSALYLCASSSRGYQETQYFGPGTRLLVL.

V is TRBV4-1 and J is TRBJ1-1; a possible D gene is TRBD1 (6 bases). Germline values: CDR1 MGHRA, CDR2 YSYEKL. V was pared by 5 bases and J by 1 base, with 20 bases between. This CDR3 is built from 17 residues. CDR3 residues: CASSKRGRGTRNTEAFF. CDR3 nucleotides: TGCGCCAGCAGCAAACGTGGCCGTGGGACACGGAACACTGAAGCTTTCTTT.

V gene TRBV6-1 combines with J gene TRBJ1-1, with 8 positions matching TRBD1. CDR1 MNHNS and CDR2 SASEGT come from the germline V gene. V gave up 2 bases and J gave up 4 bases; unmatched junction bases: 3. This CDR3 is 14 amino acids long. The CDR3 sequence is CASSERQGSTEAFF. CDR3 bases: TGTGCCAGCAGTGAACGACAGGGGTCCACTGAAGCTTTCTTT.

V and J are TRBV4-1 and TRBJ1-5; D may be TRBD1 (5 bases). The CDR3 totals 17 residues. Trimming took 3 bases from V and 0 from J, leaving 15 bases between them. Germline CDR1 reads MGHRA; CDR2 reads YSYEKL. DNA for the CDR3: TGCGCCAGCAGCCAGATTGTGGGGGGACTTAGCAATCAGCCCCAGCATTTT. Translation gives CASSQIVGGLSNQPQHF.